Listed below are T cell receptor beta chains from one sample, sequenced in a study of metastatic and nonmetastatic thyroid tumors. TCRdb re-clonotyped the PCR reads through MiXCR. Of 35,000 to 50,000 clones detected, roughly 13% appear once; the ten largest clones hold over 7.5%. The sequenced sample was blood. These receptors originate from a female donor with papillary thyroid cancer or a benign thyroid nodule (not recorded which). Some clones in this sample may be carry-over from other donors' samples. Both conserved end residues are part of each CDR3. The D gene is left open where the match is weak. Size values are once, few and many counts, or a class for expanded clones, and some rows have none.

V	size	D	J	DNA	CDR3
TRBV25-1	many	TRBD1	TRBJ2-3	TGTGCCAGCAGTGCTGACAGGGGGAACACAGATACGCAGTATTTT	CASSADRGNTDTQYF
TRBV9	many	TRBD2	TRBJ2-5	TGTGCCAGCAGCGTAGGTTCTAGCGGGAGGGAAGAGACCCAGTACTTC	CASSVGSSGREETQYF
TRBV7-2	many	NA	TRBJ2-5	TGTGCCAGCAGTCGCCCCGGGGAGACCCAGTACTTC	CASSRPGETQYF
TRBV9	NA	TRBD2	TRBJ2-7	TGTGCCAGCAGCGCCGGGACTAGCGTTAGGGCCTCCTACGAGCAGTACTTC	CASSAGTSVRASYEQYF
TRBV6-5	few	NA	TRBJ2-5	TGTGCCAGCAGTTTTGGACTACCTCAAGAGACCCAGTACTTC	CASSFGLPQETQYF
TRBV28	NA	NA	TRBJ1-1	TGTGCCATCAGTTTAGATCGGGGGCCCTGGGGGGCGTTCTTT	CAISLDRGPWGAFF
TRBV11-2	many	NA	TRBJ1-1	TGTGCCAGCAGCCGCGAGGGGATTATGAACACTGAAGCTTTCTTT	CASSREGIMNTEAFF
TRBV6-4	few	NA	TRBJ2-5	TGTGCCAGCAGTGAGGCGCAGGGATGTGATACCCAGTACTTC	CASSEAQGCDTQYF
TRBV2	many	TRBD1	TRBJ1-4	TGTGCCAGCAGTGGTCAGGGGGCGACTGAAAAACTGTTTTTT	CASSGQGATEKLFF
TRBV4-1	many	NA	TRBJ1-3	TGCGCCAGCAGCCAAGATGAGGCCACGTACTCTGGAAACACCATATATTTT	CASSQDEATYSGNTIYF
TRBV5-4	NA	NA	TRBJ2-3	TGTGCCAGCAGTTCTAGTACAGATACGCAGTATTTT	CASSSSTDTQYF
TRBV15	many	NA	TRBJ2-1	TGTGCCACCAGCACAGGAGCCTTCTCCTACAATGAGCAGTTCTTC	CATSTGAFSYNEQFF
TRBV9	many	TRBD2	TRBJ2-1	TGTGCCAGCAGTCAATCCGGGACTAGCGGGAGGTATGAGCAGTTCTTC	CASSQSGTSGRYEQFF
TRBV9	many	NA	TRBJ2-3	TGTGCCAGCAGCGTAGACAGCACCACAGATACGCAGTATTTT	CASSVDSTTDTQYF
TRBV7-8	many	NA	TRBJ1-2	TGTGCCAGCAGCTTAGAAGGCATCGGGAAGTATGGCTACACCTTC	CASSLEGIGKYGYTF
TRBV6-1	few	TRBD1	TRBJ2-7	TGTGCCAGCAAGAGGACAGGGAGGTCCTACGAGCAGTACTTC	CASKRTGRSYEQYF
TRBV20-1	many	NA	TRBJ2-1	TGCAGTGCTAGAGATCGGGGGGCGGGGAATGAGCAGTTCTTC	CSARDRGAGNEQFF
TRBV7-3	many	NA	TRBJ2-1	TGTGCCAGCAGAAGTGGCAATGAGCAGTTCTTC	CASRSGNEQFF
TRBV7-9	many	TRBD1	TRBJ2-3	TGTGCCAGCAGCTTAAGACGACAGGGCGCAGATACGCAGTATTTT	CASSLRRQGADTQYF
TRBV7-9	NA	NA	TRBJ2-7	TGTGCCAGCAGCGCCACAGAGACAGACTACGAGCAGTACTTC	CASSATETDYEQYF
TRBV7-2	NA	TRBD2	TRBJ2-7	TGTGCCAGCAGCTTCCATGGCGGGGGTTACTACGAGCAGTACTTC	CASSFHGGGYYEQYF
TRBV10-3	many	NA	TRBJ1-1	TGTGCCATCAGTGAGTCGAGGGTCCCAACCGCAGAAGCTTTCTTT	CAISESRVPTAEAFF
TRBV9	many	NA	TRBJ1-2	TGTGCCAGCAGCGTAGAGGAGGGGGATGGCTACACCTTC	CASSVEEGDGYTF
TRBV30	NA	NA	TRBJ2-7	TGTGCCTGGAGTGAGGGCGGTCCCTACGAGCAGTACTTC	CAWSEGGPYEQYF
TRBV11-3	NA	TRBD1	TRBJ1-1	TGTGCCAGCAGCCACAGGGACAGCATGAACACTGAAGCTTTCTTT	CASSHRDSMNTEAFF
TRBV30	many	TRBD1	TRBJ2-2	TGTGCCTGGCAACGACAGGGGTTGACCGGGGAGCTGTTTTTT	CAWQRQGLTGELFF
TRBV6-1	medium-sized	NA	TRBJ2-2	TGTGCCAGCAGGGCCGGGAGGGAGCTGTTTTTT	CASRAGRELFF
TRBV2	NA	NA	TRBJ2-1	TGTGCCAGCAGTGAATGGGAGAATGAGCAGTTCTTC	CASSEWENEQFF
TRBV29-1	many	TRBD2	TRBJ2-1	TGCAGCCTCGGACTAGCGGGAGGGCTCACACGGGGCAATGAGCAGTTCTTC	CSLGLAGGLTRGNEQFF
TRBV4-2	NA	TRBD2	TRBJ2-2	TGTGCCAGCTATAATTTGATAGCGGGAGCCCCCGCCACCGGGGAGCTGTTTTTT	CASYNLIAGAPATGELFF
TRBV20-1	many	NA	TRBJ1-4	TGCAGTGCTCGGACTGGGGAAAAACTGTTTTTT	CSARTGEKLFF